The clone carrying this T cell receptor (beta chain) was recorded a few times. What it binds is unknown. Constant-segment primers and 5'RACE yielded cDNA libraries for TCR alpha and TCR beta, each carrying sample barcodes and UMIs. TCRdb analysed the 5' RACE reads with MiXCR anew, one entry per CDR3 protein. Of just under 550,000 distinct CDR3 sequences in the sample, just over 20% were seen once. This CDR3 contains 17 residues. Germline V gene sequence: CDR1 LGHNA, CDR2 YNFKEQ. V gave up 2 bases and J gave up 0 bases, with 15 bases separating them. This record comes from a study of T-cell memory formation after mild COVID-19. Findings of the study overall: Nothing showed for sure that second-wave clones peaking on day 37 were SARS-CoV-2 specific. Pre-infection memory carried some responding clones, suggesting that cross-reactive memory joined. A balance of CD4 and CD8 characterized clones contracting day 15 to 85, whereas later expanders leaned CD4+.

The sequence was obtained from an adult woman who had mild COVID-19 (a few samples of this study predate the infection). Cell type and time point are not known. The sequencing input was PBMCs or a T cell subset sorted from them (not recorded which). This rearrangement joins TRBV4-2 to TRBJ2-3; D possibly uses TRBD1 or TRBD2 (6 bases each). In DNA form, the CDR3 reads TGTGCCAGCAGCCAAAACCAGCTAGGGGGGAGCACAGATACGCAGTATTTT. It is translated as CASSQNQLGGSTDTQYF.